This passage covers 15 T cell receptor beta chains from one sample sequenced in a study of blood T cell repertoires in COVID-19. TCRdb's table, derived via immunoSEQ multiplex PCR, lists solely in-frame clones and lacks some. Found here are some 48,000 clones, approximately 89% of them singletons; the top ten hold 25% to 30%. The sequenced sample was peripheral blood. These receptors were obtained from a woman older than 75 with acute or convalescent COVID-19.

The genes are TRBV2 and TRBJ2-5, with 8 positions matching TRBD1. This CDR3 has 14 amino acids. Germline trimming cut 7 bases from V and 5 bases from J; bases unmatched to any gene: 9. Germline assignment: CDR1 SNHLY and CDR2 FYNNEI. The CDR3 region has the DNA TGTGCCAGCACCAGAGACAGGGGTAGCGAGACCCAGTACTTC. Protein product: CASTRDRGSETQYF. The variable domain in full, with the rest retrieved from reference TRBV2 and TRBJ2-5, is EPEVTQTPSHQVTQMGQEVILRCVPISNHLYFYWYRQILGQKVEFLVSFYNNEISEKSEIFDDQFSVERPDGSNFTLKIRSTKLEDSAMYFCASTRDRGSETQYFGPGTRLLVL.

This clone showed up just a few times. V is TRBV23-1 and J is TRBJ1-2; D possibly corresponds to TRBD1 (5 bases). TRBV23-1 is identified as an open reading frame with a role that is uncertain. Between the trimmed V and J ends, which lost 2 bases and 3 bases, there was a span of 16 bases. The CDR3 has 16 amino acids. CDR3 coding DNA: TGCGCCAGCAGTCAACACCGCGGGGCGTTCGACTATGGCTACACCTTC. Its protein product is CASSQHRGAFDYGYTF.

CDR3 loop: CASSFTGFPYEQYF. The CDR3 nucleotides read TGTGCCAGCAGCTTTACAGGGTTCCCCTACGAGCAGTACTTC. V usage is TRBV5-6 and J usage is TRBJ2-7; D might be TRBD1 (6 bases). Germline loops: CDR1 SGHDT, CDR2 YYEEEE. V dropped 2 bases and J dropped 2 bases, with 11 bases sitting between them. This CDR3 has 14 amino acids. Using reference TRBV5-6 and TRBJ2-7 for the parts outside the CDR3, the full variable domain is DAGVTQSPTHLIKTRGQQVTLRCSPKSGHDTVSWYQQALGQGPQFIFQYYEEEERQRGNFPDRFSGHQFPNYSSELNVNALLLGDSALYLCASSFTGFPYEQYFGPGTRLTVT.

The chain has TRBV5-4 and TRBJ1-1; 8 positions match TRBD1. V lost 3 bases to trimming and J lost 4 bases; unmatched junction nucleotides: 8. The CDR3 contains 15 residues. Germline-derived CDR1 and CDR2 are SGHNT and YYREEE (reference sequence). CDR3 protein: CASSSDRGGTTEAFF. DNA for the CDR3: TGTGCCAGCAGCTCAGACAGGGGAGGGACCACTGAAGCTTTCTTT.

This sequence joins TRBV6-6 and TRBJ1-3, with D maybe TRBD1 (6 bases). Trimming cost V 0 bases and J 8 bases, with 11 bases left between them. Germline lookup yields CDR1 MNHNY and CDR2 SVGAGI (reference sequence). The CDR3 runs 14 residues. The CDR3 here is CASSYSSQGHTIYF. For the CDR3, the DNA is TGTGCCAGCAGTTACTCATCTCAGGGGCACACCATATATTTT.

The V and J genes are TRBV6-2 or TRBV6-3 and TRBJ2-5, with D perhaps matching TRBD2 (6 bases). This CDR3 is built from 15 residues. V gave up 5 bases and J gave up 5 bases, with 18 bases separating them. Germline assignment: CDR1 MNHEY and CDR2 SVGEGT. The CDR3 region has the DNA TGTGCCAGCAGTCGGAGAACCGGGACTTCGGAGACCCAGTACTTC. Translating it yields CASSRRTGTSETQYF.

The chain carries TRBV5-5 and TRBJ2-7; 13 nucleotides match TRBD2. J gave up 3 bases and V 4 bases, and 10 bases lay outside the gene matches. Germline V gene lookup returns CDR1 SGHKS and CDR2 YYEKEE (reference sequence). There are 17 residues in the CDR3. The CDR3 loop is CASSPGLAGPNLYEQYV. CDR3 coding DNA: TGTGCCAGCAGCCCGGGACTAGCGGGGCCCAACCTCTACGAGCAGTACGTC.

The chain recombines TRBV5-4 with TRBJ1-1; weak D call: TRBD1 (5 bases). The V end lost 5 bases, the J end lost 3 bases, and 17 bases lay between the germline ends. The germline V gene has CDR1 SGHNT and CDR2 YYREEE (reference sequence). This CDR3 is 15 amino acids long. CDR3 residues: CASRDLEEGHTEAFF. The CDR3 DNA sequence: TGTGCCAGCAGGGATTTAGAGGAGGGGCACACTGAAGCTTTCTTT.

V is TRBV7-9 and J is TRBJ1-1; D uncertain. Per the germline V gene, CDR1 is SEHNR and CDR2 is FQNEAQ (reference sequence). This CDR3 has 13 residues. Trimming shortened V by 4 bases and J by 4 bases, and 10 bases separated the two germline ends. CDR3 in DNA: TGTGCCAGCAGCTCCCTCGGGGTCACTGAAGCTTTCTTT. Translating gives CASSSLGVTEAFF.

The V call is TRBV2, the J call TRBJ1-6; tentative D call: TRBD1 (5 bases). Germline CDR1 reads SNHLY; CDR2 reads FYNNEI. V lost 7 bases to trimming and J lost 9 bases, with 16 bases between them. This CDR3 has 14 amino acids. The CDR3: CASTAGQAGSPLHF. CDR3 coding DNA: TGTGCCAGCACCGCTGGACAAGCGGGTTCACCCCTCCACTTT.

The genes are TRBV19 and TRBJ1-4; 7 bases fit TRBD1. Germline V gene lookup returns CDR1 LNHDA and CDR2 SQIVND (reference sequence). Trimming at V came to 4 bases and at J to 5 bases, leaving 7 bases not matched to a gene. The CDR3 consists of 15 residues. CDR3 sequence (DNA): TGTGCCAGTAGTACCGTAACAGGGGACAATGAAAAACTGTTTTTT. Translation: CASSTVTGDNEKLFF.

The genes are TRBV6-6 and TRBJ2-7; D might be TRBD1 (6 bases). This CDR3 is built from 14 residues. Germline values: CDR1 MNHNY, CDR2 SVGAGI (reference sequence). V lost 1 base to trimming and J lost 3 bases, with 10 bases between them. Here the CDR3 DNA reads TGTGCCAGCAGTTACTTGGGGGCAAGCTACGAGCAGTACTTC. It is translated as CASSYLGASYEQYF.

The chain combines TRBV19 with TRBJ2-3; 7 nucleotides match TRBD1. V shed 5 bases, J shed 5 bases, and the junction held 4 bases outside the gene matches. The V gene's germline CDR1 is LNHDA and CDR2 SQIVND (reference sequence). The CDR3 loop spans 13 amino acids. The CDR3 reads CASSAQGRDTQYF. CDR3 sequence (DNA): TGTGCCAGTAGTGCACAGGGGAGAGATACGCAGTATTTT.

The rearrangement links TRBV11-3 to TRBJ2-7; a weak D match, TRBD1 (6 bases). The CDR3 has 15 amino acids. From germline, CDR1 is SGHNT and CDR2 YENEEA. Trimming pared 0 bases from V and 4 bases from J, leaving 13 bases between. The CDR3 loop is CASSLDPSRGYEQYF. CDR3 nucleotides: TGTGCCAGCAGCTTAGATCCCAGCAGGGGATACGAGCAGTACTTC. The full variable domain, completed using reference TRBV11-3 and TRBJ2-7, is EAGVVQSPRYKIIEKKQPVAFWCNPISGHNTLYWYLQNLGQGPELLIRYENEEAVDDSQLPKDRFSAERLKGVDSTLKIQPAELGDSAVYLCASSLDPSRGYEQYFGPGTRLTVT.

The genes are TRBV9 and TRBJ2-1; 14 bases map to TRBD2. The CDR3 sequence is 16 residues long. In germline, CDR1 is SGDLS, CDR2 YYNGEE. The ends lost 4 bases at V and 8 bases at J; junction bases unmatched: 8. CDR3 residues: CASSFGLAGGLYEQFF. In nucleotides, the CDR3 is TGTGCCAGCAGCTTCGGACTAGCGGGGGGCCTATATGAGCAGTTCTTC.